This T cell receptor (beta chain) was recovered during a study of cytomegalovirus exposure and HLA in healthy donors. The germline CDR1 and CDR2 sequences are MNHEY and SVGAGI. V was pared by 6 bases and J by 1 base, with 6 bases between. There are 12 residues in the CDR3. As to this clone: As yet, its antigen is unknown.

Points from the study as a whole: It was likely that a cluster of highly shared sequence variants was a sequencing artifact. V- and J-gene trimming in TCR beta was tied to a missense DCLRE1C variant by an analysis performed later. An analysis done earlier found most TCR beta V segments productive about 87% or about 30% of the time.

The PCR ran on 60 Vbeta and 13 Jbeta primers. Profiled with immunoSEQ multiplex PCR; TCRdb holds only in-frame clones, not every one. The sample yields fewer than 250,000 clones, approximately 79% seen once. The study sampled nominally healthy donors, though unrecorded immune exposures were likely. The V call is TRBV6-5, the J call TRBJ2-5, with a weak D call TRBD1 (6 bases). The TCR comes from a male donor in good health and CMV-seronegative. Sequenced material: PBMCs. The CDR3 protein is CASRDSQETQYF. The CDR3 DNA reads TGTGCCAGCAGGGACAGCCAAGAGACCCAGTACTTC.